The clone carrying this TCR beta chain appeared many times. What it binds is not known. CDR3 length: 16 amino acids. Trimming left V 5 bases short and J 5 bases short, with 21 bases between. The V gene's germline CDR1 is SGHTA and CDR2 FQGNSA. This specimen comes from a study of early T cells in non-severe SARS-CoV-2 infection. Whole-study context: Sequencing targeted bulk RNA from unsorted whole blood, leaving chains unpaired.

Study-level findings and limits: VDJdb matching favored anti-spike CD8 responses, missing private and CD4 specificities.

Attachment of unique molecular identifiers was made to individual cDNA molecules. TCRdb processed the 5' RACE reads anew with MiXCR; each CDR3 protein has one entry. The sample records tens of thousands of distinct CDR3 sequences, under 15% being singletons. The chain recombines TRBV7-2 with TRBJ1-2; D gene unclear. The clonotype originates from an adult who was a healthcare worker with PCR-confirmed SARS-CoV-2 infection or an uninfected control (not recorded which). The sample was whole blood. The CDR3 here is CASSPAGQKQKYGYTF. The CDR3 DNA reads TGTGCCAGCAGCCCGGCTGGGCAGAAACAGAAGTATGGCTACACCTTC.